Described below is a single TCR beta chain sequence and its context. Its antigen is unknown. This sample was included in a study of cytomegalovirus exposure and HLA in healthy donors. The ends were cut back, 6 bases at V and 6 bases at J, with 12 bases in the middle. Per the germline V gene, CDR1 is SGHDN and CDR2 is FVKESK. The CDR3 loop spans 13 amino acids. The study ran its PCR with 60 Vbeta and 13 Jbeta primers. Profiled with immunoSEQ multiplex PCR; TCRdb holds only in-frame clones, not every one. The top ten clones hold about 3% of a sample with about 120,000 clones, about 80% of them seen once. Overall study results and limits: In a later analysis, TCR beta V- and J-gene trimming was associated with a missense DCLRE1C variant.

The sample was PBMCs. This chain uses TRBV14 with TRBJ2-1; TRBD2 might be the D (5 bases). The source of this sequence is a woman aged 40 to 50 in good health and CMV-seropositive. The CDR3 reads CASRNGLSNEQFF. CDR3 nucleotide sequence: TGTGCCAGCAGAAACGGACTGAGCAATGAGCAGTTCTTC.